This T cell receptor beta chain was captured by sequencing in a study of cytomegalovirus exposure and HLA in healthy donors. Study-level points and caveats: In a later analysis, V- and J-gene trimming of beta chains associated with a DCLRE1C missense variant, replicated independently. The authors later found most CMV-associated TCR beta chains appeared HLA-restricted.

The CDR3 has 15 residues. After removal of 4 bases from V and 8 bases from J, the junction contained 6 bases not matched to a gene. The germline CDR1 and CDR2 sequences are MNHNS and SASEGT. Every donor was a healthy person donating bone marrow. PCR used 60 Vbeta primers and 13 Jbeta primers. Repertoires were generated with immunoSEQ multiplex PCR, while TCRdb's copy carries only in-frame clones and drops some. The sample has some 180,000 clones; less than 90% are singletons. A note on this clone: Antigen specificity is unknown.

The clonotype originates from a girl less than two years old in good health and CMV-seronegative. Sequenced: PBMCs. The chain carries TRBV6-1 and TRBJ1-6; 9 bases agree with TRBD1. CDR3 DNA: TGTGCCAGCAGTGCCTGGACAGGGGAACATTCACCCCTCCACTTT. It yields the protein CASSAWTGEHSPLHF.